The 23 T cell receptor beta chains given below trace back to one sample, sequenced in a study of tumor and adjacent non-tumor tissue in lung cancer. The template was RNA from unsorted bulk tissue. The normal lung tissue was taken more than 3 cm from the tumor edge. A modified ARM-PCR protocol with three rounds of nested PCR amplified TCRbeta. Via MiXCR, TCRdb re-called the multiplex PCR reads, giving one row per CDR3 protein. This sample has some 100,000 distinct CDR3 sequences, with around three fifths found just once. Sequenced input: distant non-tumor lung tissue. These receptors were collected from a man between 25 and 39 years old with non-small cell lung cancer.

V and J are TRBV5-1 and TRBJ2-1; 7 nucleotides agree with TRBD2. Trimming at V came to 1 base and at J to 7 bases, leaving 8 bases not matched to a gene. The CDR3 covers 15 residues. The germline V gene encodes CDR1 SGHRS and CDR2 YFSETQ. The CDR3 region has the DNA TGCGCCAGCAGCTTGCTGTGCGGGAGAGGGAATGAGCAGTTCTTC. Protein product: CASSLLCGRGNEQFF. Using reference TRBV5-1 and TRBJ2-1 for the parts outside the CDR3, the full variable domain is KAGVTQTPRYLIKTRGQQVTLSCSPISGHRSVSWYQQTPGQGLQFLFEYFSETQRNKGNFPGRFSGRQFSNSRSEMNVSTLELGDSALYLCASSLLCGRGNEQFFGPGTRLTVL.

This clonotype was counted at least ten times. This CDR3 is CSASRGSYNEQFF. CDR3 in DNA: TGCAGTGCTAGCCGGGGATCCTACAATGAGCAGTTCTTC. The chain carries TRBV20-1 and TRBJ2-1; D is possibly TRBD2 (5 bases). Deletions cut 3 bases from V and 1 base from J, with 7 bases between. CDR3 length: 13 residues. Germline CDR1 DFQATT, CDR2 SNEGSKA (reference sequence).

By frequency in the sample, this clonotype is medium-sized. The chain carries TRBV11-2 and TRBJ2-2; D unresolved. Trimming shortened V by 4 bases and J by 5 bases, and 8 bases separated the two germline ends. Germline V gives CDR1 SGHAT, CDR2 FQNNGV. The CDR3 spans 13 residues. This chain's CDR3 is CASSYKRTGELFF. The CDR3 DNA is TGTGCCAGCAGCTATAAGAGAACCGGGGAGCTGTTTTTT.

As concerns this clonotype: A junction end diverges from the germline sequence, so it may reflect a read error. The chain couples TRBV7-8 to TRBJ2-5, with D possibly TRBD2 on 6 matching bases. Germline lookup yields CDR1 SGHVS and CDR2 FQNEAQ. The CDR3 sequence is 14 residues long. CDR3 in DNA: TGTGTCAGCAGCCTCGGGGCGGGAAGGGAGACCCAGTACTTC. Protein: CVSSLGAGRETQYF. The complete variable domain, with remaining parts taken from reference TRBV7-8 and TRBJ2-5, reads GAGVSQSPRYKVAKRGQDVALRCDPISGHVSLFWYQQALGQGPEFLTYFQNEAQLDKSGLPSDRFFAERPEGSVSTLKIQRTQQEDSAVYLCVSSLGAGRETQYFGPGTRLLVL.

This chain connects TRBV10-3 to TRBJ2-7; 9 bases align to TRBD2. V dropped 10 bases and J dropped 1; count of bases not matched to a gene: 2. CDR1 ENHRY and CDR2 SYGVKD come from the germline V gene. The CDR3 spans 12 residues. CDR3 nucleotide sequence: TGTGCCAGTAGCGGGAGTTCCTACGAGCAGTACTTC. It specifies CASSGSSYEQYF.

Comments on this clonotype: Being one base from a much bigger clone, this may be a read error. This chain connects TRBV28 to TRBJ2-2, with D perhaps TRBD1 or TRBD2 (6 bases each). CDR1 and CDR2 from the germline V gene are MDHEN and SYDVKM. The CDR3 spans 15 residues. The V end lost 8 bases, the J end lost 7 bases, and 20 bases lay between the germline ends. The CDR3 here is CASCSLGGRDGELFF. CDR3 coding DNA: TGTGCCAGCTGTTCCCTAGGGGGGCGAGACGGGGAGCTGTTTTTT. Full variable domain (remainder filled in from reference TRBV28 and TRBJ2-2): DVKVTQSSRYLVKRTGEKVFLECVQDMDHENMFWYRQDPGLGLRLIYFSYDVKMKEKGDIPEGYSVSREKKERFSLILESASTNQTSMYLCASCSLGGRDGELFFGEGSRLTVL.

With regard to this clonotype: The missing conserved phenylalanine or tryptophan at the end of this CDR3 makes a read error likely. The DNA is omitted, as the CDR3 cannot be located on it reliably, and the CDR3 follows TCRdb's listing. The V and J genes are TRBV11-2 and TRBJ2-7. The CDR3 adds up to 14 amino acids, both ends counted. CDR1 and CDR2 (germline): SGHAT, FQNNGV. This CDR3 is CASSLGLGYYEQYL.

V and J are TRBV11-2 and TRBJ2-7, with D perhaps TRBD1 (5 bases). V shed 5 bases and J shed 3 bases, with 11 bases lying between them. Germline V CDR1 and CDR2: SGHAT, FQNNGV. This CDR3 contains 13 residues. The CDR3 DNA reads as TGTGCCAGCAGCGTAGGTACAGGCTACGAGCAGTACTTC. This codes for CASSVGTGYEQYF. Based on the CDR3 plus reference TRBV11-2 and TRBJ2-7, the full variable domain is EAGVAQSPRYKIIEKRQSVAFWCNPISGHATLYWYQQILGQGPKLLIQFQNNGVVDDSQLPKDRFSAERLKGVDSTLKIQPAKLEDSAVYLCASSVGTGYEQYFGPGTRLTVT.

The chain couples TRBV2 to TRBJ1-2; perhaps TRBD1 as D (6 bases). The V and J ends lost 1 base and 4 bases respectively, with 13 bases between them. Germline V gene sequence: CDR1 SNHLY, CDR2 FYNNEI. The CDR3 sequence is 15 residues long. The CDR3 coding sequence is TGTGCCAGCAGTGAAGATACCCAGGGGTCCTATGGCTACACCTTC. Translated, it gives CASSEDTQGSYGYTF.

Note on this clonotype: The CDR3 ends on some other residue instead of the conserved phenylalanine or tryptophan, so this is likely a read error. This sequence joins TRBV6-5 and TRBJ1-1, with 7 bases fitting TRBD1. CDR3 length: 16 amino acids. Losses at the gene ends were 1 base for V and 0 bases for J; bases not matched to a gene: 5. Germline assignment: CDR1 MNHEY and CDR2 SVGAGI. The DNA for the CDR3 is TGTGCCAGCAGTTACTACAGGGGCCCCCTGAACACTGAAGCTTTCGTT. This codes for CASSYYRGPLNTEAFV.

About this clonotype: An end of the junction differs from the germline gene, which may be a read error. The chain employs TRBV20-1 and TRBJ2-1, with 7 bases matching TRBD1. The CDR3 spans 15 residues. CDR1 and CDR2 from the germline V gene are DFQATT and SNEGSKA (reference sequence). The CDR3 DNA follows: TGCAGTGCGTCCCGAGGGGGCTCCTCCCACAATGAGCAGTTCTTC. Translated, it gives CSASRGGSSHNEQFF.

V is TRBV20-1 and J is TRBJ2-1; 7 bases line up with TRBD2. This CDR3 is built from 15 residues. V was pared by 8 bases and J by 8 bases, with 18 bases of the junction left unmatched. Germline loops: CDR1 DFQATT, CDR2 SNEGSKA (reference sequence). The CDR3 DNA is TGCAGTCCCCTGACCGACACTAGCGTTCTCCATGAGCAGTTCTTC. Its translation is CSPLTDTSVLHEQFF.

This clonotype was found many times. V usage is TRBV12-3 or TRBV12-4 and J usage is TRBJ1-1, with D possibly TRBD1 on 5 matching bases. This CDR3 spans 12 amino acids. The germline V and J ends were trimmed by 6 bases and 5 bases, with 10 bases remaining between them. CDR3 protein: CASRPRGTEAFF. In DNA form, the CDR3 reads TGTGCCAGCAGGCCAAGGGGAACTGAAGCTTTCTTT.

In the case of this clonotype: At one of its ends the junction is not consistent with the germline gene, which may arise from a read error. V gene TRBV6-1 combines with J gene TRBJ2-7; D possibly corresponds to TRBD1 (5 bases). CDR3 size: 12 residues. CDR1 is MNHNS, CDR2 SASEGT, per germline. In DNA, the CDR3 is TGTGCAACTAAGGCTGACAGACCCGAGCCGTACTTC. Amino acid sequence: CATKADRPEPYF.

On this clonotype: A clone one base away is much larger, so this may be a read error. The V and J genes are TRBV13 and TRBJ1-1; D is perhaps TRBD1 (6 bases). Germline-derived CDR1 and CDR2 are PRHDT and FYEKMQ (reference sequence). Between the trimmed V and J ends, which lost 0 bases and 0 bases, there was a span of 11 bases. The CDR3 is 16 amino acids. The CDR3 DNA reads TGTGCCAGCAGCTTAGGGAACAGGGAATTGAACACTGAAGCTTTCTTT. Translation: CASSLGNRELNTEAFF.

About this clonotype: Sequence at one end of the junction differs from germline and may be a read error. The chain has TRBV11-3 and TRBJ1-2; D gene ambiguous. In germline, CDR1 is SGHNT, CDR2 YENEEA. The CDR3 sequence is 12 residues long. The CDR3 loop is CTSSLGPSGYTF. Written as DNA, the CDR3 is TGTACCAGCAGCTTGGGTCCATCGGGCTACACCTTC.

A remark on this clonotype: Likely a read error: the CDR3 ends without its conserved phenylalanine or tryptophan. The chain employs TRBV11-2 and TRBJ1-1, with a possible D match to TRBD1 (5 bases). The V end lost 2 bases, the J end lost 0 bases, and 10 bases lay between the germline ends. Germline V gene lookup returns CDR1 SGHAT and CDR2 FQNNGV. This CDR3 comprises 15 residues. CDR3 bases: TGTGCCAGCAGCTTACAGGGTTCGGTGAACACTGAAGCTTTCTTA. This sequence encodes CASSLQGSVNTEAFL.

Worth noting for this clonotype: One end of the junction is discordant with germline, which a read error may explain. This chain joins TRBV20-1 and TRBJ2-1; 7 bases line up with TRBD2. Germline V CDR1 and CDR2: DFQATT, SNEGSKA (reference sequence). The CDR3 runs 14 residues. CDR3 protein: CSARAAGDHNEQFF. The DNA for the CDR3 is TGCAGTGCTAGAGCCGCGGGAGACCACAATGAGCAATTCTTC.

Regarding this clonotype: Relative to the germline gene, one junction end is altered; a read error may explain this. The J gene is TRBJ1-1, the V gene TRBV20-1, with D hard to call. The CDR3 has 11 residues. The germline CDR1 and CDR2 sequences are DFQATT and SNEGSKA (reference sequence). CDR3 nucleotide sequence: TGCAGTGCTTGTCGAGACATTGAAGTTTTCTTT. As protein: CSACRDIEVFF.

This clonotype was recorded a few times. This sequence joins TRBV11-1 and TRBJ1-1; tentative D call: TRBD1 (5 bases). Germline CDR1 is SGHAT and CDR2 is FQDESV (reference sequence). This CDR3 is built from 15 residues. V gave up 7 bases and J gave up 11 bases, with 26 bases separating them. The CDR3 DNA sequence: TGTGCCAGCACCGTAAAGGGGCCCGCGCCGACTGGGGCTTTCTTT. Its protein is CASTVKGPAPTGAFF. The full variable domain, in which reference TRBV11-1 and TRBJ1-1 provide the parts outside the CDR3, is EAEVAQSPRYKITEKSQAVAFWCDPISGHATLYWYRQILGQGPELLVQFQDESVVDDSQLPKDRFSAERLKGVDSTLKIQPAELGDSAMYLCASTVKGPAPTGAFFGQGTRLTVV.

Points on this clonotype: The junction departs from the called germline gene at one end, perhaps through a read error. The rearrangement uses TRBV6-5 and TRBJ1-6; no clear D gene. Germline assignment: CDR1 MNHEY and CDR2 SVGAGI. This CDR3 has 13 residues. The CDR3, as DNA: TGTGCCAGCAGTGTTTCCCCCAATTCACCCCACAACTTT. Translation: CASSVSPNSPHNF.

The chain combines TRBV20-1 with TRBJ2-1; no definite D call. The V gene's germline CDR1 is DFQATT and CDR2 SNEGSKA (reference sequence). The length of the CDR3 is 14 residues. CDR3 bases: TGCAATGCAAATTACTGGCTGGTGTACAATGAGCAGTTCTTC. Its translation is CNANYWLVYNEQFF.

As concerns this clonotype: Its ends do not fully match the called genes, so a read error is possible. V usage is TRBV6-6 and J usage is TRBJ2-3; D is unresolved. From germline, CDR1 is MNHNY and CDR2 SVGAGI (reference sequence). The CDR3 contains 12 residues. The CDR3 DNA reads as TGTGCCGGCAGCCCCGCTAGAGATACGCAATATTTT. It specifies CAGSPARDTQYF.